The rows below give T cell receptor beta chains drawn from one sample of a study of OX40 agonist ivuxolimab in advanced cancers. The repertoire was sequenced with immunoSEQ multiplex PCR; TCRdb's copy has only in-frame clones and lacks some. The sample has some 70,000 clones, less than 95% seen once. The specimen comprised CD4+ or CD8+ T cells sorted from blood, sampled in a trial of the OX40 agonist ivuxolimab. These receptors came from an adult with an advanced solid tumor such as melanoma, head and neck, liver or kidney cancer. Each CDR3 is given with its conserved first and last residue. The order of the fields is D gene, V gene, J gene, clone size, CDR3 DNA, CDR3 protein. D genes are given only for firm matches. Not all rows give a size; the values are once, few, many and, for expanded clones, a class.

d_call: TRBD2
v_call: TRBV10-3
j_call: TRBJ2-1
clone_size: NA
cdr3_nt: TGTGCCATCAGTGGAGTGGGGTCTAGCGGCATAGTGAGCTCCTACAATGAGCAGTTCTTC
cdr3_aa: CAISGVGSSGIVSSYNEQFF

d_call: NA
v_call: TRBV11-2
j_call: TRBJ2-1
clone_size: NA
cdr3_nt: TGTGCCAGCAGCTTAAACGCTCGGAGCGATGAGCAGTTCTTC
cdr3_aa: CASSLNARSDEQFF

d_call: TRBD1
v_call: TRBV27
j_call: TRBJ1-2
clone_size: NA
cdr3_nt: TGTGCCAGCAGTCCGACAGGGATCTATGGCTACACCTTC
cdr3_aa: CASSPTGIYGYTF

d_call: NA
v_call: TRBV14
j_call: TRBJ2-2
clone_size: NA
cdr3_nt: TGTGCCAGCAGCCAAATTACCCCAGGGTTGAACACCGGGGAGCTGTTTTTT
cdr3_aa: CASSQITPGLNTGELFF

d_call: TRBD2
v_call: TRBV7-3
j_call: TRBJ2-5
clone_size: NA
cdr3_nt: TGTGCCAGCAGCCCGGAAGCGGGAGTGGAGACCCAGTACTTC
cdr3_aa: CASSPEAGVETQYF

d_call: TRBD1
v_call: TRBV19
j_call: TRBJ2-7
clone_size: NA
cdr3_nt: TGTGCCAGTAGGGGGACAGGGGACCCCTACGAGCAGTACTTC
cdr3_aa: CASRGTGDPYEQYF

d_call: TRBD1
v_call: TRBV6-1
j_call: TRBJ2-2
clone_size: NA
cdr3_nt: TGTGCCAGCAGTCGACAGGGGGCAGGTACCGGGGAGCTGTTTTTT
cdr3_aa: CASSRQGAGTGELFF

d_call: NA
v_call: TRBV19
j_call: TRBJ1-1
clone_size: once
cdr3_nt: TGTGCCAGTAGTGGAAGGGTGGGCGACACTGAAGCTTTCTTT
cdr3_aa: CASSGRVGDTEAFF

d_call: NA
v_call: TRBV5-1
j_call: TRBJ1-2
clone_size: NA
cdr3_nt: TGCGCCAGCAGCGAACCCGGGACGGGGGCTCGTGGCTACACCTTC
cdr3_aa: CASSEPGTGARGYTF

d_call: NA
v_call: TRBV14
j_call: TRBJ2-5
clone_size: NA
cdr3_nt: TGTGCCAGCAGCCAAGTCTATCGAGAGACCCAGTACTTC
cdr3_aa: CASSQVYRETQYF

d_call: NA
v_call: TRBV7-8
j_call: TRBJ2-1
clone_size: NA
cdr3_nt: TGTGCCAGCAGCTTAGAAGGAAGGGTGGTAGCTAGTAGCCGGTACAATGAGCAGTTCTTC
cdr3_aa: CASSLEGRVVASSRYNEQFF

d_call: NA
v_call: TRBV18
j_call: TRBJ1-1
clone_size: NA
cdr3_nt: TGTGCCAGCTCACTCACCGGGACTAACACTGAAGCTTTCTTT
cdr3_aa: CASSLTGTNTEAFF

d_call: NA
v_call: TRBV20-1
j_call: TRBJ1-1
clone_size: few
cdr3_nt: TGCAGGGAGGACGGTGAGGGTGAAGCTTTCTTT
cdr3_aa: CREDGEGEAFF

d_call: NA
v_call: TRBV2
j_call: TRBJ1-2
clone_size: NA
cdr3_nt: TGTGCCAGCAGTGAAGGACGTGACCATGGCTACACCTTC
cdr3_aa: CASSEGRDHGYTF

d_call: NA
v_call: TRBV7-9
j_call: TRBJ2-3
clone_size: NA
cdr3_nt: TGTGCCAGCAGCCCTCTCGGGGGAGATACGCAGTATTTT
cdr3_aa: CASSPLGGDTQYF

d_call: NA
v_call: TRBV30
j_call: TRBJ1-6
clone_size: NA
cdr3_nt: TGTGCCTGGAGTTCGGGCAGCGGGCCCCTCCACTTT
cdr3_aa: CAWSSGSGPLHF

d_call: NA
v_call: TRBV28
j_call: TRBJ1-2
clone_size: NA
cdr3_nt: TGTGCCAGCAGTTTTCCGGGCTGGGGCTACACCTTC
cdr3_aa: CASSFPGWGYTF

d_call: NA
v_call: TRBV4-2
j_call: TRBJ1-4
clone_size: NA
cdr3_nt: TGTGCCAGCAGCCAAGATCCAGGAACCTTTGAAAAACTGTTTTTT
cdr3_aa: CASSQDPGTFEKLFF

d_call: NA
v_call: TRBV5-5
j_call: TRBJ1-4
clone_size: NA
cdr3_nt: TGTGCCAGCAGCTTGGGGGTTGGAAATGAAAAACTGTTTTTT
cdr3_aa: CASSLGVGNEKLFF

d_call: TRBD2
v_call: TRBV5-1
j_call: TRBJ2-5
clone_size: NA
cdr3_nt: TGCGCCAGCAGCAGGGACGGGGGGCAAGAGACCCAGTACTTC
cdr3_aa: CASSRDGGQETQYF

d_call: NA
v_call: TRBV5-6
j_call: TRBJ2-7
clone_size: NA
cdr3_nt: TGTGCCAGCAGCCCCAACGCGCGGTTCGAGCAGTACTTC
cdr3_aa: CASSPNARFEQYF

d_call: NA
v_call: TRBV6-6
j_call: TRBJ2-7
clone_size: NA
cdr3_nt: TGTGCCAGCAGCCCCCTAGGGGTCCTCTCCTACGAGCAGTACTTC
cdr3_aa: CASSPLGVLSYEQYF

d_call: TRBD1
v_call: TRBV14
j_call: TRBJ2-3
clone_size: NA
cdr3_nt: TGTGCCAGCAGCCGTGCAACAGGGGAGCTGGGCACAGATACGCAGTATTTT
cdr3_aa: CASSRATGELGTDTQYF

d_call: TRBD2
v_call: TRBV5-1
j_call: TRBJ2-3
clone_size: NA
cdr3_nt: TGCGCCAGCAGCTTGGAGGTTAGCGGGAGGCCCGGTAGGGATACGCAGTATTTT
cdr3_aa: CASSLEVSGRPGRDTQYF

d_call: TRBD2
v_call: TRBV6-1
j_call: TRBJ2-1
clone_size: NA
cdr3_nt: TGTGCCAGCAGTGTGGGACTAGCGGGGTACAATGAGCAGTTCTTC
cdr3_aa: CASSVGLAGYNEQFF

d_call: TRBD1
v_call: TRBV7-6
j_call: TRBJ2-5
clone_size: NA
cdr3_nt: TGTGCCAGCAGCCAAGGACAGGGGGCTGAGACCCAGTACTTC
cdr3_aa: CASSQGQGAETQYF

d_call: TRBD2
v_call: TRBV7-6
j_call: TRBJ2-2
clone_size: NA
cdr3_nt: TGTGCCAGCAGCTTACGGACTAGCGGTGGCACCGGGGAGCTGTTTTTT
cdr3_aa: CASSLRTSGGTGELFF

d_call: NA
v_call: TRBV30
j_call: TRBJ2-3
clone_size: NA
cdr3_nt: TGTGCCTGGAGTTCGGTCTCAGATACGCAGTATTTT
cdr3_aa: CAWSSVSDTQYF

d_call: TRBD1
v_call: TRBV19
j_call: TRBJ2-5
clone_size: NA
cdr3_nt: TGTGCCAGTCAGGGGGAGTTAGAGACCCAGTACTTC
cdr3_aa: CASQGELETQYF

d_call: NA
v_call: TRBV5-1
j_call: TRBJ2-5
clone_size: NA
cdr3_nt: TGCGCCAGCAGCCGAAATACAGGGCTGGAGGAGACCCAGTACTTC
cdr3_aa: CASSRNTGLEETQYF

d_call: NA
v_call: TRBV19
j_call: TRBJ1-5
clone_size: NA
cdr3_nt: TGTGCCAGTAGTTTACAGGGAAATCAGCCCCAGCATTTT
cdr3_aa: CASSLQGNQPQHF

d_call: NA
v_call: TRBV9
j_call: TRBJ2-3
clone_size: NA
cdr3_nt: TGTGCCAGCAGCGTAGCTATGGGGTCTAGCACAGATACGCAGTATTTT
cdr3_aa: CASSVAMGSSTDTQYF

d_call: NA
v_call: TRBV6-1
j_call: TRBJ2-1
clone_size: NA
cdr3_nt: TGTGCCAGCAGTGAAGCGGGGAGGAGGGCGCTTTATAATGAGCAGTTCTTC
cdr3_aa: CASSEAGRRALYNEQFF

d_call: NA
v_call: TRBV9
j_call: TRBJ2-1
clone_size: once
cdr3_nt: TGTGCCAGCAGCGTAGCAGGGCAGGGTGGTTCTGTGCAGTTCTTC
cdr3_aa: CASSVAGQGGSVQFF

d_call: NA
v_call: TRBV7-3
j_call: TRBJ2-7
clone_size: NA
cdr3_nt: TGTGCCAGCAGCTGGGCCCCAGGCGCCTACGAGCAGTACTTC
cdr3_aa: CASSWAPGAYEQYF

d_call: NA
v_call: TRBV25-1
j_call: TRBJ1-3
clone_size: NA
cdr3_nt: TGTGCCGCCCGGTACTCTGGAAACACCATATATTTT
cdr3_aa: CAARYSGNTIYF

d_call: TRBD1
v_call: TRBV6-5
j_call: TRBJ2-4
clone_size: NA
cdr3_nt: TGTGCCAGCAGGCCTCCGGGACAGGGAAACATTCAGTACTTC
cdr3_aa: CASRPPGQGNIQYF